The 8 T cell receptor beta chains below all came from one sample that was sequenced in a study of T cell repertoires in cytomegalovirus infection. One entry per CDR3 protein results from TCRdb running MiXCR on the reads. Counted here are approximately 730,000 distinct CDR3 sequences, 30% to 40% occurring once; the ten biggest clones make up 15% to 20%. Their target antigens are unknown. The sample in question was cultured PBMCs, obtained from culture after CMV antigen stimulation. The receptors originated from a human donor in good health (CMV status not recorded). Some clones in this sample may be carry-over from other donors' samples.

This clonotype was detected only a few times. This chain uses TRBV4-1 with TRBJ2-6, with D perhaps given as TRBD1 or TRBD2 (5 bases each). CDR1 MGHRA and CDR2 YSYEKL come from the germline V gene. The ends were cut back, 4 bases at V and 0 bases at J, with 16 bases in the middle. The CDR3 consists of 18 residues. For the CDR3, the DNA is TGCGCCAGCAGCCCAGGGCCGGGACGGAGCTCTGGGGCCAACGTCCTGACTTTC. Its protein product is CASSPGPGRSSGANVLTF.

This clonotype was detected ten times or more. The V gene is TRBV7-8, the J gene TRBJ2-3; 14 bases are shared with TRBD2. CDR3 length equals 19 residues. V was clipped by 4 bases and J by 5 bases; unmatched bases: 14. Germline V gene lookup returns CDR1 SGHVS and CDR2 FQNEAQ. In nucleotides, the CDR3 is TGTGCCAGCAGCTCGGGACTAGCGGGAGTGTACAGGGTGGGAGATACGCAGTATTTT. Translation gives CASSSGLAGVYRVGDTQYF.

The chain has TRBV6-8 and TRBJ1-1; TRBD1 agrees at 12 bases. The length of the CDR3 is 15 residues. The ends lost 4 bases at V and 8 bases at J; junction bases unmatched: 8. Germline V lookup: CDR1 MNHGY, CDR2 SAAAGT. In DNA form, the CDR3 reads TGTGCCAGCAGTTCCGTGGGACAGGGGGCCTCCGAAGCTTTCTTT. This codes for CASSSVGQGASEAFF.

The rearrangement links TRBV24-1 to TRBJ2-1, with TRBD2 identical over 12 bases. V was clipped by 4 bases and J by 13 bases; unmatched bases: 7. CDR3 length equals 14 residues. In germline, CDR1 is KGHDR, CDR2 SFDVKD. The CDR3 loop is CATSESGTSGFQFF. CDR3 in DNA: TGTGCCACCAGTGAGTCCGGGACTAGCGGGTTTCAGTTCTTC.

The chain is built from TRBV20-1 and TRBJ1-5; 8 bases are a match to TRBD1. V lost 3 bases to trimming and J lost 0 bases; unmatched junction nucleotides: 10. The CDR3 extends over 17 amino acids. Looked up from germline, CDR1 is DFQATT and CDR2 is SNEGSKA (reference sequence). The CDR3 bases are TGCAGTGCTAGCCCCCAACAGGGGGTGGCTAGCAATCAGCCCCAGCATTTT. Residues: CSASPQQGVASNQPQHF.

This chain joins TRBV4-1 and TRBJ1-4; a weak D match, TRBD1 (5 bases). Trimming left V 4 bases short and J 2 bases short, with 14 bases between. The CDR3 covers 16 residues. Germline CDR1 MGHRA, CDR2 YSYEKL. DNA of the CDR3: TGCGCCAGCAGCCCGAGAAGAGGGGCCACTAATGAAAAACTGTTTTTT. Translation gives CASSPRRGATNEKLFF.

The rearrangement uses TRBV15 and TRBJ2-7, with 9 bases matching TRBD1. The J segment lost 5 bases and the V segment lost 4 bases, leaving 12 bases of the junction unmatched. This CDR3 contains 16 residues. From germline, CDR1 is LNHNV and CDR2 YYDKDF (reference sequence). CDR3 loop: CATSTPYRGRRHEQYF. In nucleotides, the CDR3 is TGTGCCACCAGCACCCCTTACAGGGGGCGCCGGCACGAGCAGTACTTC.

The table lists this clonotype with a few counts. The rearrangement uses TRBV6-2 or TRBV6-3 and TRBJ1-1; 7 nucleotides line up with TRBD1. This CDR3 has 16 amino acids. CDR1 and CDR2 (germline): MNHEY, SVGEGT. The V segment lost 2 bases and the J segment 1 base; nucleotides outside the gene matches: 7. The CDR3 DNA is TGTGCCAGCAGTTACGCGGAGGACAGGTGGAACACTGAAGCTTTCTTT. This gives the protein CASSYAEDRWNTEAFF.